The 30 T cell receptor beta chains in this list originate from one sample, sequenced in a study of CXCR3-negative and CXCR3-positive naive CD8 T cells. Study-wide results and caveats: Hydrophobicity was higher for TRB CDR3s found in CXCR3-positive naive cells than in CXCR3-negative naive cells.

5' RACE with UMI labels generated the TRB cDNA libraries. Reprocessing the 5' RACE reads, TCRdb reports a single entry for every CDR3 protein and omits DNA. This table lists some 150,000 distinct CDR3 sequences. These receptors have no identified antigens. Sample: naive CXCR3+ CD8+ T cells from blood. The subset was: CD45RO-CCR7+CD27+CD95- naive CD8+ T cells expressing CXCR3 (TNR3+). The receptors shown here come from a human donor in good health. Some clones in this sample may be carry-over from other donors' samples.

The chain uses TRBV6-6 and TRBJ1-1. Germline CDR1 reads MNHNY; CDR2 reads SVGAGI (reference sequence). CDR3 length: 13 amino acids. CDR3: CASLDGDNTEAFF.

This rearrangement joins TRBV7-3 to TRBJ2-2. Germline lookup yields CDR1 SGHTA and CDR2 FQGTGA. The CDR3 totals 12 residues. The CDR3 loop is CASTVDTGELFF.

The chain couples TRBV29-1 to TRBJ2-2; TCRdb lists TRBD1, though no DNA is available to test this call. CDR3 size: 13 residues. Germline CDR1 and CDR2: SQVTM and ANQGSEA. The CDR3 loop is CSVEQGNTGELFF.

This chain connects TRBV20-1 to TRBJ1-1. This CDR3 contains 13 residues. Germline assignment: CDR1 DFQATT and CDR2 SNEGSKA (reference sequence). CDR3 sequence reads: CSARDLGTTEAFF.

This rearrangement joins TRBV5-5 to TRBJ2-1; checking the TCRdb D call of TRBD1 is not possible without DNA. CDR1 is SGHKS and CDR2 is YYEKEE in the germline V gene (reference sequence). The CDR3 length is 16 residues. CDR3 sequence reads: CASSWSPDRGGDEQFF.

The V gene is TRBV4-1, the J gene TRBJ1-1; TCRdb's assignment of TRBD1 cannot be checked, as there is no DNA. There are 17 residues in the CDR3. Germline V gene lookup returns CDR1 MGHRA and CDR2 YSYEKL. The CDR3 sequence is CASSPGGGKKMNTEAFF.

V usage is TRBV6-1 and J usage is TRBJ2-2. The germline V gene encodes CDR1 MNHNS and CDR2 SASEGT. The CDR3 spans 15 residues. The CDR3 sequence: CASSVGRVVTGELFF.

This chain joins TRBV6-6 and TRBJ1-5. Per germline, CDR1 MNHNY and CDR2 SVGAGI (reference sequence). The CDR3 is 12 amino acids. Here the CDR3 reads CASREGGQPQHF.

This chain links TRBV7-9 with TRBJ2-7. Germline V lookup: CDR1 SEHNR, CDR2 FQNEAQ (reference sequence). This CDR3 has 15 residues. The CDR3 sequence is CASSLVEGSTYEQYF.

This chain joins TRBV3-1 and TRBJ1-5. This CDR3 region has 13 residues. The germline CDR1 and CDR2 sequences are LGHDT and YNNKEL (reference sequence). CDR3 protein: CASSQVPSQPQHF.

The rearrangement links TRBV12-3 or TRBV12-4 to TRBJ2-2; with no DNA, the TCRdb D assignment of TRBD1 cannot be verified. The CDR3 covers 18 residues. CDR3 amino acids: CASSSSVQDIGVTGELFF.

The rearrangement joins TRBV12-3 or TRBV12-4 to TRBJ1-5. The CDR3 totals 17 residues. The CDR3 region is CASSFQLTERRDQPQHF.

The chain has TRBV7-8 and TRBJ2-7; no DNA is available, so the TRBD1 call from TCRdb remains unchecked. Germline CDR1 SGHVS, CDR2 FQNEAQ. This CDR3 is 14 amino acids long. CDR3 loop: CASSYEGDGDEQYF.

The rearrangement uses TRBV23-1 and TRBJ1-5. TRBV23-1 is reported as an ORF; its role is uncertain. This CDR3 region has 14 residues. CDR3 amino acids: CARKRARGNQPQHF.

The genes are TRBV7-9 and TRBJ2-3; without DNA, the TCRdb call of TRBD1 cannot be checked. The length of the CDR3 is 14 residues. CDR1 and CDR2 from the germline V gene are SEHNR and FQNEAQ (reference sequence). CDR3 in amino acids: CASRAIKPPDTQYF.

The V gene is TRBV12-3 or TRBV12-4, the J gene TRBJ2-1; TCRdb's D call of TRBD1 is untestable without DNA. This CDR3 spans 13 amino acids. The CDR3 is CASSTGVKDEQFF.

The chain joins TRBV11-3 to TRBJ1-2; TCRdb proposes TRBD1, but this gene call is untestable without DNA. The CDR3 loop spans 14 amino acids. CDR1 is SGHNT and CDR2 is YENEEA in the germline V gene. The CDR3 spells CASSGRQGNYGYTF.

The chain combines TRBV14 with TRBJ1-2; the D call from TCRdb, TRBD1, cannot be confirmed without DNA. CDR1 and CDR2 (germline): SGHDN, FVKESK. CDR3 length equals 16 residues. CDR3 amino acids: CASSHSGQGAYYGYTF.

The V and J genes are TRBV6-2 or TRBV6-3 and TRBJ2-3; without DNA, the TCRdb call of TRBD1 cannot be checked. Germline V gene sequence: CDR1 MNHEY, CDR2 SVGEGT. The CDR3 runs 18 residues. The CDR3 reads CASSRLAGAYSSTDTQYF.

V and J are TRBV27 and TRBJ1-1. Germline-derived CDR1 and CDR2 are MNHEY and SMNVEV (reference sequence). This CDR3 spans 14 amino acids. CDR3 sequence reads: CASSFGTMNTEAFF.

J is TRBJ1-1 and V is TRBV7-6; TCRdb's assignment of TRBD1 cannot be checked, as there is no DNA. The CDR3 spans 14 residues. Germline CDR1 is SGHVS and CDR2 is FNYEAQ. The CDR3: CASSPQGIDTEAFF. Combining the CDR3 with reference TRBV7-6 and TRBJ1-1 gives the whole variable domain GAGVSQSPRYKVTKRGQDVALRCDPISGHVSLYWYRQALGQGPEFLTYFNYEAQQDKSGLPNDRFSAERPEGSISTLTIQRTEQRDSAMYRCASSPQGIDTEAFFGQGTRLTVV.

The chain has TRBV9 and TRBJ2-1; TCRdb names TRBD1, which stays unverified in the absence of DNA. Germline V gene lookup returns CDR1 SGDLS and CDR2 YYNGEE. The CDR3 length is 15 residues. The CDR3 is CASSVEGSGDNEQFF.

CDR3 loop: CSVVRDSPYNEQFF. The V and J genes are TRBV29-1 and TRBJ2-1. There are 14 residues in the CDR3. In germline, CDR1 is SQVTM, CDR2 ANQGSEA.

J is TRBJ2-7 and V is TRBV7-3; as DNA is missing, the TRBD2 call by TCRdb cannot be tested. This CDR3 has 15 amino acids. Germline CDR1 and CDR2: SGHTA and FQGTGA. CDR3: CASSLIGSAGSEQYF.

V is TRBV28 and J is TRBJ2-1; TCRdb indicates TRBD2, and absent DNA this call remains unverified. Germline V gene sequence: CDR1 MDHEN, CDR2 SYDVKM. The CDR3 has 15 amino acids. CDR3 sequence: CASSLLLAWGPSKFF.

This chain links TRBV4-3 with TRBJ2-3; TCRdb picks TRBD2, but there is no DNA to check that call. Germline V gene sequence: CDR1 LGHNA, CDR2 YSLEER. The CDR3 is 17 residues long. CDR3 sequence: CASSSRLAARGADTQYF.

CDR3 sequence: CASSFIPPTGLVETQYF. This chain joins TRBV12-3 or TRBV12-4 and TRBJ2-5; TCRdb's D call, TRBD1, is unchecked because there is no DNA. The CDR3 consists of 17 residues.

The CDR3 sequence: CASNTGGGNEQFF. This sequence joins TRBV5-1 and TRBJ2-1; the D gene TCRdb calls, TRBD1, cannot be checked with no DNA. Germline CDR1 and CDR2: SGHRS and YFSETQ. The CDR3 sequence is 13 residues long.

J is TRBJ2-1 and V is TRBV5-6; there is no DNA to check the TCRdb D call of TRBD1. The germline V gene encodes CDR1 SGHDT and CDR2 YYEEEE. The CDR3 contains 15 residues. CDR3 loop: CASSPLQFSYNEQFF.

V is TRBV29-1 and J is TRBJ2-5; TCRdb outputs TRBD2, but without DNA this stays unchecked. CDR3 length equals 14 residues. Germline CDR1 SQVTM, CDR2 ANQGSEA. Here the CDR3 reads CSVETTSDQETQYF.